Listed below are T cell receptor beta chains from one sample, sequenced in a study of a mutant IDH1 vaccine in newly diagnosed glioma. No antigen has been identified for these receptors. This table comes from immunoSEQ multiplex PCR, and its TCRdb copy is limited to in-frame clones, with some not included. The repertoire consists of some 60,000 clones, with approximately 87% occurring once and the leading ten covering 1.6%. This specimen consisted of PBMCs, obtained from a glioma patient whose treatment included an IDH1 peptide vaccine. The receptors stem from a man aged 40-55 years with glioma. Both conserved end residues are part of each CDR3. The D gene is left open where the match is weak. Only some rows state a clone size, as once, few, many or a class for expanded clones.

TRBJ2-7 . TRBV5-4 once TGTGCCAGCAGCTTGGTTGGCAGGGGTGACGAGCAGTACTTC CASSLVGRGDEQYF
TRBJ2-1 TRBD1 TRBV19 . TGTGCCAGTAGTATATCCGGGACAGGGGGCTGGGGTGAGCAGTTCTTC CASSISGTGGWGEQFF
TRBJ1-1 . TRBV11-1 once TGTGCCAGCAGCACCCGGACAGTGAACACTGAAGCTTTCTTT CASSTRTVNTEAFF
TRBJ1-1 . TRBV7-9 . TGTGCCAGCAGCAGCAGGGGAAACACTGAAGCTTTCTTT CASSSRGNTEAFF
TRBJ1-5 TRBD1 TRBV27 . TGTGCCACCCGAAGGGGGCCCACGATTTTTAGCAATCAGCCCCAGCATTTT CATRRGPTIFSNQPQHF
TRBJ1-1 . TRBV11-2 . TGTGCCAGCAGCTTAGGCTCTGGACACCTGAACACTGAAGCTTTCTTT CASSLGSGHLNTEAFF
TRBJ2-1 . TRBV5-1 . TGCGCCAGCAGTTTTGGAAATAGCCCAAATGAGCAGTTCTTC CASSFGNSPNEQFF
TRBJ1-1 . TRBV29-1 . TGCAGTGGTTTGGGGAACACTGAAGCTTTCTTT CSGLGNTEAFF
TRBJ2-3 . TRBV19 . TGTGCCAGTAGTATCCGGACAGCTAGGGATACGCAGTATTTT CASSIRTARDTQYF
TRBJ2-1 . TRBV29-1 . TGCAGCGGCAAGACAGCCCACTCCTACAATGAGCAGTTCTTC CSGKTAHSYNEQFF
TRBJ2-7 . TRBV7-8 . TGTGCCAGCAGCTTAGGAGGCAACTCCTACGAGCAGTACTTC CASSLGGNSYEQYF
TRBJ1-2 TRBD1 TRBV27 . TGTGCCAGCAGTACGCGGACAGGGGGCTACACCTTC CASSTRTGGYTF
TRBJ2-7 TRBD2 TRBV12-5 . TGTGCTAGTGGTCCCGATAGCGGGAGGGGGACCTACGAGCAGTACTTC CASGPDSGRGTYEQYF
TRBJ2-7 . TRBV10-3 . TGTGCCGTGGGATTGCCTAACTCCTACGAGCAGTACTTC CAVGLPNSYEQYF
TRBJ1-2 . TRBV7-2 . TGTGCCAGCAGCTTAGAGGGGACTAACTATGGCTACACCTTC CASSLEGTNYGYTF
TRBJ1-3 . TRBV6-6 . TGTGCCAGCAGACAAGGAGACACCATATATTTT CASRQGDTIYF
TRBJ2-7 TRBD2 TRBV12-5 . TGTGCTAGTGGTGGATGGACTAGCGGGAGATACGAGCAGTACTTC CASGGWTSGRYEQYF
TRBJ1-5 . TRBV2 few TGTGCCAGCAGTGATGTTTTCCTTTTCCGGAATAGCAATCAGCCCCAGCATTTT CASSDVFLFRNSNQPQHF
TRBJ2-7 . TRBV10-3 few TGTGCCATCAGTGATCAGGGGGGGATTTCCGAGCAGTACTTC CAISDQGGISEQYF
TRBJ2-3 TRBD1 TRBV6-1 few TGTGCCAGCAGTAAACGGACAGGGGGCACAGATACGCAGTATTTT CASSKRTGGTDTQYF
TRBJ2-5 . TRBV14 . TGTGCCAGCAGCCTTCTGGAGTACCAAGAGACCCAGTACTTC CASSLLEYQETQYF
TRBJ2-3 . TRBV2 . TGTGCCAGCCAACCCTCAGGGGCAGGAGATACGCAGTATTTT CASQPSGAGDTQYF
TRBJ2-5 TRBD2 TRBV27 . TGTGCCAGCAGTTTAGGGGCTAGCGGGAGTCGGGAGACCCAGTACTTC CASSLGASGSRETQYF
TRBJ2-1 . TRBV5-1 . TGCGCCAGCAGCTTAACCGGGACGCTTTACTACAATGAGCAGTTCTTC CASSLTGTLYYNEQFF
TRBJ2-5 . TRBV7-2 . TGTGCCAGCAGCTTAGTATCTGGGAGGGAGACCCAGTACTTC CASSLVSGRETQYF
TRBJ2-5 . TRBV6-5 . TGTGCCAGCTGTAGGACGGCTCGAGAGACCCAGTACTTC CASCRTARETQYF
TRBJ1-2 TRBD1 TRBV11-2 once TGTGCCAGCAGCTCGGGACAGGGGCTCGGGGGCTACACCTTC CASSSGQGLGGYTF
TRBJ2-5 . TRBV5-6 . TGTGCCAGCAGCTTAGGACAGATCCAAGAGACCCAGTACTTC CASSLGQIQETQYF
TRBJ2-1 TRBD2 TRBV18 once TGTGCCAGCTCACCACCGGGGGGGTACAATGAGCAGTTCTTC CASSPPGGYNEQFF
TRBJ1-1 . TRBV7-9 . TGTGCCAGCAGCTTACCCGGGAACACTGAAGCTTTCTTT CASSLPGNTEAFF
TRBJ2-5 TRBD2 TRBV29-1 few TGCAGCGTGGGGACTACCTCTTTTGTGCAGACCCAGTACTTC CSVGTTSFVQTQYF
TRBJ2-7 . TRBV10-3 once TGTGCCATCAGTGATGGGACAAGAACCTACGAGCAGTACTTC CAISDGTRTYEQYF
TRBJ1-1 . TRBV18 once TGTGCCAGCTCCCGAAACACCCCAGGGGAGACTGAAGCTTTCTTT CASSRNTPGETEAFF
TRBJ2-7 . TRBV5-5 . TGTGCCAGCAGCTTGGGGCCAGGGCCTAGCTCCTACGAGCAGTACTTC CASSLGPGPSSYEQYF
TRBJ2-7 . TRBV5-6 . TGTGCCAGCAGCTTGGGCTACGAGCAGTACTTC CASSLGYEQYF
TRBJ2-4 . TRBV7-9 . TGTGCCAGCAGCTTATCCCTCGAGGGACCCAAAAACATTCAGTACTTC CASSLSLEGPKNIQYF
TRBJ1-1 . TRBV5-1 few TGCGCCAGCAGCTTGGGGCTGGAGAACACTGAAGCTTTCTTT CASSLGLENTEAFF
TRBJ2-7 TRBD2 TRBV2 . TGTGCCAGCAGTAATAGCGGGAGAATCCCCTACGAGCAGTACTTC CASSNSGRIPYEQYF
TRBJ2-7 TRBD2 TRBV7-2 . TGTGCCAGCAGCGAGAGCGGGAGTTCCCCCTACGAGCAGTACTTC CASSESGSSPYEQYF
TRBJ2-3 . TRBV6-1 . TGTGCCAGCAGTGAATACCCCTCGTCCAAGTATTTT CASSEYPSSKYF
TRBJ2-5 TRBD1 TRBV6-6 . TGTGCCAGCAGATACAGGGGTGAGACCCAGTACTTC CASRYRGETQYF
TRBJ1-1 . TRBV28 . TGTGCCAGCAGTTTATACGGAACTGAAGCTTTCTTT CASSLYGTEAFF
TRBJ1-5 . TRBV25-1 once TGTGCCAGCAGTGAGGGCAGGGATTATCAGCCCCAGCATTTT CASSEGRDYQPQHF
TRBJ1-1 . TRBV4-1 . TGCGCCAGCAGCCCCGAGGCGGGGAGTACTGAAGCTTTCTTT CASSPEAGSTEAFF
TRBJ2-1 . TRBV18 . TGTGCCAGTTCCGGACTCGGGAAGGGGGCCTACAATGAGCAGTTCTTC CASSGLGKGAYNEQFF
TRBJ1-2 . TRBV6-5 . TGTGCCAGCAGACCCGAGATTCTGGAATGGGATGGCTACACCTTC CASRPEILEWDGYTF
TRBJ2-7 TRBD2 TRBV6-5 . TGTGCCAGCAGTTACTCGGGACTAGCGGGAGCCTACGAGCAGTACTTC CASSYSGLAGAYEQYF
TRBJ1-2 TRBD1 TRBV14 once TGTGCCAGCAGCAAGGACAGGGGGCTGGACTATGGCTACACCTTC CASSKDRGLDYGYTF
TRBJ2-7 . TRBV7-9 . TGTGCCAGCAGCTTAGGCGACAGCTACGAGCAGTACTTC CASSLGDSYEQYF
TRBJ2-4 TRBD1 TRBV29-1 . TGCAGCGTTGTAGACAGGGGGGGGACCAAAAACATTCAGTACTTC CSVVDRGGTKNIQYF
TRBJ2-4 TRBD1 TRBV6-6 . TGTGCCAGCAGTCCCATCGGGACAGGGACAAACATTCAGTACTTC CASSPIGTGTNIQYF